The rows below give T cell receptor beta chains drawn from one sample of a study of T cells after yellow fever vaccination. Via MiXCR, TCRdb re-called the 5' RACE reads, giving one row per CDR3 protein. The profile covers under 700,000 distinct CDR3 sequences, with around 16% appearing a single time and roughly 17% taken by the ten largest. This sample comprised PBMCs, obtained about 5 days after the first yellow fever vaccination. All receptors derive from a man between 18 and 35 years old who received the YFV17D yellow fever vaccine. Each CDR3 is given with its conserved first and last residue. D genes are given only for firm matches.

D	V	J	CDR3
-	TRBV12-3/TRBV12-4	TRBJ2-5	CASRYSQQETQYF
TRBD2	TRBV19	TRBJ2-3	CASSPRLAGATSTDTQYF
-	TRBV14	TRBJ2-1	CASSQLISSYNEQFF
TRBD1	TRBV7-2	TRBJ1-4	CASSLWGQASEKLFF
-	TRBV7-2	TRBJ2-1	CASSSGSGAFLFGEQFF
TRBD1	TRBV10-3	TRBJ2-2	CAISERTGPAGELFF
TRBD1	TRBV7-9	TRBJ1-6	CASSLVGTENSPLHF
-	TRBV7-9	TRBJ2-2	CASDSGGPGELFF
TRBD1	TRBV12-3/TRBV12-4	TRBJ1-1	CASSVQGAMYTEAFF
TRBD2	TRBV14	TRBJ2-4	CASSPGRGTVGKNIQYF
TRBD2	TRBV9	TRBJ2-1	CASSVGGGTSGVEQFF
-	TRBV6-4	TRBJ2-2	CASSQITNTGELFF
-	TRBV18	TRBJ2-5	CASSPKGGGETQYF
-	TRBV12-3/TRBV12-4	TRBJ2-1	CASSLSSGGKTYNEQFF
-	TRBV27	TRBJ1-2	CASSRAAATAGYGYTF
-	TRBV6-1	TRBJ2-5	CASSAIPTKTQYF
-	TRBV2	TRBJ2-2	CASGSAPDLNTGELFF
-	TRBV3-1	TRBJ2-7	CASSQEGYTNGTYEQYF
-	TRBV5-1	TRBJ2-7	CASSPLGESSYEQYF
-	TRBV28	TRBJ1-1	CASREGGMNTEAFF
TRBD2	TRBV5-1	TRBJ2-7	CASSLGPSGREQYF
-	TRBV12-3/TRBV12-4	TRBJ1-5	CASSTGLNQPQHF
TRBD2	TRBV5-1	TRBJ2-5	CASSLGSGLAGQETQYF
-	TRBV5-5	TRBJ1-5	CASSPTGTDSNQPQHF
TRBD1	TRBV29-1	TRBJ1-1	CSAGQGMNTEAFF
-	TRBV30	TRBJ2-6	CAWSIRGGANVLTF
-	TRBV4-3	TRBJ1-6	CASSQRDGGRSPLHF
-	TRBV4-1	TRBJ2-3	CASSLLRTNTDTQYF
-	TRBV11-1	TRBJ2-5	CASTGMEETQYF
-	TRBV7-2	TRBJ2-7	CASRQSGASSYEQYF
-	TRBV9	TRBJ2-2	CASSPPPAYTGELFF
TRBD1	TRBV11-1	TRBJ2-1	CASSQSRVGDRGYNEQFF
-	TRBV18	TRBJ2-3	CASSNVDTQYF
-	TRBV6-5	TRBJ1-1	CASSPGMGGEAFF
TRBD1	TRBV12-3/TRBV12-4	TRBJ2-7	CASRPTGIAYEQYF
TRBD1	TRBV5-1	TRBJ1-6	CASSPTGRENSPLHF
TRBD1	TRBV5-8	TRBJ2-7	CASREFGTVSYEQYF
TRBD2	TRBV9	TRBJ2-3	CASSVGTGGPADTQYF
-	TRBV6-5	TRBJ2-3	CASSSGGSGDTQYF
TRBD2	TRBV6-5	TRBJ2-1	CASSYTGLAGGWEQFF
-	TRBV20-1	TRBJ2-5	CSAPIRGGETQYF
-	TRBV20-1	TRBJ1-2	CSATKQGDYGYTF
-	TRBV12-3/TRBV12-4	TRBJ1-3	CASCIGNTIYF
TRBD1	TRBV28	TRBJ1-3	CASSLSADRGKGSIYF
-	TRBV7-2	TRBJ2-2	CASSLGGGYGELFF
-	TRBV14	TRBJ1-1	CASSPIGDTEAFF